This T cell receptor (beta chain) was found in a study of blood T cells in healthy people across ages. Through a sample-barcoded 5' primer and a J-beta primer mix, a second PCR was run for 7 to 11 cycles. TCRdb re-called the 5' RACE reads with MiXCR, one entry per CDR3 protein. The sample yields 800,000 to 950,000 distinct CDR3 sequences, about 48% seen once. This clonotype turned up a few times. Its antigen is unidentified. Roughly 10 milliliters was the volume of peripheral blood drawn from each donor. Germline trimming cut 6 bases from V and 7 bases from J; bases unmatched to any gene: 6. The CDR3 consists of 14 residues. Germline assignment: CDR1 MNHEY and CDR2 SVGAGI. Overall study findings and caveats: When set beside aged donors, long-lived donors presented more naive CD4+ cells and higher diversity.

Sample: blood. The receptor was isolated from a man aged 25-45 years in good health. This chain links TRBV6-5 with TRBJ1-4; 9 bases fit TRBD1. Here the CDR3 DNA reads TGTGCCAGCAGGTCCGGGACAGGGCTTGAAAAACTGTTTTTT. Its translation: CASRSGTGLEKLFF.